This T cell receptor beta chain is drawn from a study of T cells in Graves' hyperthyroidism and ophthalmopathy. Regarding the study as a whole: The majority of expanded thyroid clonotypes above 0.001 also appeared in blood. In the analysis, a 13 V-J model separated ophthalmopathy from stable hyperthyroidism.

In this sample, this clonotype turned up a few times. Its target is not known. Using RNA transcripts as the source, TCR beta CDR3 regions were amplified. HTBI primers were used for first-round RT-PCR of the TCR CDR3. Each CDR3 protein is one row after TCRdb ran MiXCR on the multiplex PCR reads. The sample records 500,000 to 650,000 distinct CDR3 sequences, over 15% being singletons. Deletions cut 2 bases from V and 5 bases from J, with 12 bases between. Germline CDR1 and CDR2: SEHNR and FQNEAQ (reference sequence). The CDR3 is made up of 14 amino acids. The sample consisted of blood. The origin of this receptor is a woman between 18 and 30 years old with Graves' ophthalmopathy. The chain combines TRBV7-9 with TRBJ2-5; D might be TRBD1 or TRBD2, each matching 5 bases. The CDR3 loop reads CASSLTRSGETQYF. In nucleotides, the CDR3 is TGTGCCAGCAGCTTAACTAGATCAGGGGAGACCCAGTACTTC.